The present entry profiles one T cell receptor (beta chain) with its context. Its antigen remains unidentified. No much larger clone is present one base from it, and per-base qualities are unavailable. This specimen belongs to a study of T cell responses to AZD1222 COVID-19 vaccine (dated by TCRdb to about 2021). As for the study more broadly: AZD1222 recipients given second doses at about 4 weeks or at about 12 weeks were pooled, since spike-specific TCR depth and breadth were not found to differ between the two schedules. Trial participants were enrolled by age into subgroups of 18-55, 56-69 and 70-plus years, and around 140, 26 and 57 TCR-sequenced participants, respectively, were included in these subgroups. TCR sequencing was performed for more than 230 trial participants, of whom about 210 were given two doses of AZD1222 and about 25 were given two doses of MenACWY control vaccine.

According to the study, the label for this sample's time point signals: baseline before first vaccination. Samples from vaccinated people were obtained from the UK trials COV001 and COV002, which included a single-blind randomized controlled phase 2/3 trial of AZD1222 (ChAdOx1 nCoV-19) in healthy adults. For TCRbeta chain sequencing, PBMC samples from trial participants were taken at day 0 and at day 28 after the second dose. The CDR3 regions of human TCRbeta chains were subjected to immunosequencing. The authors' analysis ran thus. Repertoire TCRs were matched against a reference library of SARS-CoV-2-specific TCRs generated with the MIRA antigen-specificity platform. Breadth meant the fraction of unique TCRs that were SARS-CoV-2-associated, whereas depth meant the fraction of total T cells that were SARS-CoV-2-associated. Using the MIRA data, each spike-specific TCR was mapped to the spike region that the TCR reacts to and placed in a CD4 or CD8 class. Log10-transformed breadth and depth values were compared by one-way ANOVA with Sidak's multiple comparisons tests. TCRdb mirrors the immuneACCESS table, restricted to in-frame sequences. Some clones are absent from its copies; in checked studies, under half trace to an unresolved V gene, and the reason for the others is unknown. V and J calls and clone size are those listed in that table; D and trimming were worked out from the DNA. Here the sample has 80,000 or so clones; 90% to 95% occur a single time. Around 4.9% of the sample comes from the top ten.

The junction carries 12 bases between V and J, which are trimmed by 1 base and 0 bases respectively. Reading the germline V gene gives CDR1 MDHEN and CDR2 SYDVKM. The CDR3 starts with the cysteine, ends with the phenylalanine, and has 16 residues. The DNA shown is the 48-base CDR3, in frame from base 1. General study outcomes and caveats: Most participants were white British and females outnumbered males, and the authors suggested that clonal diversity may have been underestimated. Because no day 14 peak-response samples were available, the repertoires could be characterized only after the peak T cell response. After two AZD1222 doses, spike-specific TCR breadth and depth were significantly higher than at day 0 and than in MenACWY recipients. Epitopes outside the regions mutated in the B.1.351 and B.1.1.7 variants were reportedly recognized by nearly half of the unique spike-specific TCRs. Vaccine-associated CD4 TCRs spanned the whole spike protein, with dominant responses in regions 160-218 and 743-854. Conclusions about previously exposed vaccinees are limited because only 6 or 7 AZD1222 recipients were SARS-CoV-2 seropositive at baseline. The 56-69-year group was small, and its depth increase did not reach significance, likely because of low power.

The sequence was obtained from an adult in good health. The rearranged chain carries TRBV28 and TRBJ1-1; TRBD1 is perhaps the D gene, given 6 matching bases. The sequences come from peripheral blood, collected on day 0 of AZD1222 vaccination. This receptor has the CDR3 CASSLSHRAVNTEAFF. The nucleotide sequence is given as TGTGCCAGCAGTTTATCCCACAGGGCTGTGAACACTGAAGCTTTCTTT.